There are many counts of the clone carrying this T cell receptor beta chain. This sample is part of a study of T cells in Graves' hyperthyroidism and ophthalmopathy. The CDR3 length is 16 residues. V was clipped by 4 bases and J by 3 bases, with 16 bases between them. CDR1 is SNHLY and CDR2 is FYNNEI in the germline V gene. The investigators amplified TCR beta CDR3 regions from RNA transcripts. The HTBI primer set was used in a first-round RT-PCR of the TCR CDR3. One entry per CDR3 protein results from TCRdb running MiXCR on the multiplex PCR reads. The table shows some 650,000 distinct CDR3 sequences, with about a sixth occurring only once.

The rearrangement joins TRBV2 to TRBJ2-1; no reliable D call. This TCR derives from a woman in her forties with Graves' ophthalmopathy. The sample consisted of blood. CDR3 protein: CASSAVSRSLYNEQFF. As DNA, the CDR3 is TGTGCCAGCAGTGCGGTTTCCCGCAGCCTCTACAATGAGCAGTTCTTC.